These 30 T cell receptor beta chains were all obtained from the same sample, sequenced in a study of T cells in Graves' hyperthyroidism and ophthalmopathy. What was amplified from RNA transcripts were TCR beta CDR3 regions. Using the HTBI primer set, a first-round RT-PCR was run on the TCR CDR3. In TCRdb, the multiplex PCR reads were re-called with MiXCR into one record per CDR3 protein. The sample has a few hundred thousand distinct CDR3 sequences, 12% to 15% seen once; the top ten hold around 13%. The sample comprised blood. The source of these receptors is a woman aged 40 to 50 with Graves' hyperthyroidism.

The CDR3 nucleotides are TGTGCCACCAGTGACCCCTCCCGGCTCTACAATGAGCAGTTCTTC. Amino acid sequence: CATSDPSRLYNEQFF. This chain links TRBV24-1 with TRBJ2-1; D is unclear. V was pared by 4 bases and J by 3 bases, with 12 bases between. Germline values: CDR1 KGHDR, CDR2 SFDVKD. This CDR3 has 15 amino acids.

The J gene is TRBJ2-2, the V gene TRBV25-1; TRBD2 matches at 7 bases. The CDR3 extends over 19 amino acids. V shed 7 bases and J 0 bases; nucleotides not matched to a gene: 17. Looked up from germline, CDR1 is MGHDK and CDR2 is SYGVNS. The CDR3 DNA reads TGTGCCAGCAAACCTGGGGCTAGCGGAGACCTCGCGAACACCGGGGAGCTGTTTTTT. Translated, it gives CASKPGASGDLANTGELFF.

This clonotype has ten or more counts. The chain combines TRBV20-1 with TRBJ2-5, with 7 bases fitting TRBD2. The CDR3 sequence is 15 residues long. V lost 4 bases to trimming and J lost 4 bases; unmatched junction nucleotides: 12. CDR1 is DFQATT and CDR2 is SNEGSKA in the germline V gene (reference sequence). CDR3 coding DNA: TGCAGTGCTATTTGGGGTAGCGGGCCCGGAGAGACCCAGTACTTC. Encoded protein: CSAIWGSGPGETQYF.

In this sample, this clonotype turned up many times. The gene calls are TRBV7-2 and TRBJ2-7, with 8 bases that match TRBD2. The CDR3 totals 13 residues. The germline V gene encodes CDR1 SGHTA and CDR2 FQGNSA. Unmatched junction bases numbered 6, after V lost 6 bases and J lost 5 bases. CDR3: CASRFSSGHEQYF. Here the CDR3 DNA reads TGTGCCAGCAGGTTTTCTAGCGGGCACGAGCAGTACTTC.

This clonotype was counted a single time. CDR3 loop: CASSGPGQAKNIQYF. DNA of the CDR3: TGTGCCAGCAGTGGCCCGGGGCAGGCCAAAAACATTCAGTACTTC. This rearrangement joins TRBV6-1 to TRBJ2-4, with D perhaps matching TRBD1 or TRBD2 (5 bases each). V lost 4 bases and J lost 1, with 11 bases in between. Germline loops: CDR1 MNHNS, CDR2 SASEGT. The CDR3 contains 15 residues.

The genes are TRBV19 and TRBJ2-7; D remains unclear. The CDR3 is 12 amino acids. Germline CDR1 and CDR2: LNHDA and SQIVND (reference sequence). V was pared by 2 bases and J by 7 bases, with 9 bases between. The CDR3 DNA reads TGTGCCAGTAGTATATATGGAAAAGAGCAGTACTTC. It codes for CASSIYGKEQYF.

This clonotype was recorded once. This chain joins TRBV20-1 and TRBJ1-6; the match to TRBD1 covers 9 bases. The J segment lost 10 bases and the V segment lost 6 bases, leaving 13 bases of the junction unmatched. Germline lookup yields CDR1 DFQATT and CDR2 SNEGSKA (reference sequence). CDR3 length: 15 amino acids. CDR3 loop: CSAPKGDRDLSPLHF. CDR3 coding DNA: TGCAGTGCGCCTAAGGGGGACAGGGATTTGTCACCCCTCCACTTT.

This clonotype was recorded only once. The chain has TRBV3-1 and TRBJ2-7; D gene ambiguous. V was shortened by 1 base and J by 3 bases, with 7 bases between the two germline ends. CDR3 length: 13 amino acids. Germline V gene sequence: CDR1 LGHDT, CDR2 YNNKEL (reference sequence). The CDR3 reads CASSQGWGYEQYF. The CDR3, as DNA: TGTGCCAGCAGCCAAGGATGGGGCTACGAGCAGTACTTC.

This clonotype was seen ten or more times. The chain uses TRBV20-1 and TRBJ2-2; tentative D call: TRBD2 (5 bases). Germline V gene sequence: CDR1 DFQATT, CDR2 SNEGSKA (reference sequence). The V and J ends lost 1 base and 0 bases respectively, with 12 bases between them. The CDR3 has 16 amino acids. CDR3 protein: CSARGRKDSNTGELFF. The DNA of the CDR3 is TGCAGTGCTAGAGGGAGGAAGGACTCGAACACCGGGGAGCTGTTTTTT.

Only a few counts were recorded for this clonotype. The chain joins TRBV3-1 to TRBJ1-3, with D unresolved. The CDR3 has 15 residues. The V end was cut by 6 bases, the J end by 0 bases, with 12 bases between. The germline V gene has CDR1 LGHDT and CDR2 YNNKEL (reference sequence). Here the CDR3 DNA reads TGTGCCAGCAGTAAACCGGGAGACTCTGGAAACACCATATATTTT. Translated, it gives CASSKPGDSGNTIYF.

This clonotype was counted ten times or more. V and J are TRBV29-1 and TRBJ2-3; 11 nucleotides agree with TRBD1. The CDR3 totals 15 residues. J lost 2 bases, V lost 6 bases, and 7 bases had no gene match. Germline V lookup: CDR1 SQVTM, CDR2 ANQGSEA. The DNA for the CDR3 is TGCAGCGTCCGCGGACAGGGGGCTTCCACAGATACGCAGTATTTT. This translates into CSVRGQGASTDTQYF.

In DNA, the CDR3 is TGTGCCAGGATTTTAGCTAGCGGGAGCTACGAGCAGTACTTC. It is translated as CARILASGSYEQYF. The chain has TRBV2 and TRBJ2-7; 10 nucleotides align to TRBD2. Germline V CDR1 and CDR2: SNHLY, FYNNEI. This CDR3 spans 14 amino acids. Germline trimming cut 9 bases from V and 3 bases from J; bases unmatched to any gene: 8. The full variable domain, with the rest looked up from reference TRBV2 and TRBJ2-7, is EPEVTQTPSHQVTQMGQEVILRCVPISNHLYFYWYRQILGQKVEFLVSFYNNEISEKSEIFDDQFSVERPDGSNFTLKIRSTKLEDSAMYFCARILASGSYEQYFGPGTRLTVT.

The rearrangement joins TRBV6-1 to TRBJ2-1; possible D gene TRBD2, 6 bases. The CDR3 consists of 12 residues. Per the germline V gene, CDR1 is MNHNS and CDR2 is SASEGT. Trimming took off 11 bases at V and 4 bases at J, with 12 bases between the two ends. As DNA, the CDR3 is TGTGCCTCGGGACTCCATTACAATGAGCAGTTCTTC. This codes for CASGLHYNEQFF.

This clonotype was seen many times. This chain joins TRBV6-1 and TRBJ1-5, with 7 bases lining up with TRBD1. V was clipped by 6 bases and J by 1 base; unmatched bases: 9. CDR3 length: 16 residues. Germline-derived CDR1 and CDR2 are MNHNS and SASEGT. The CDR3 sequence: CASRGMTGTSNQPQHF. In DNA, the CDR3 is TGTGCCAGCAGGGGGATGACAGGGACCAGCAATCAGCCCCAGCATTTT.

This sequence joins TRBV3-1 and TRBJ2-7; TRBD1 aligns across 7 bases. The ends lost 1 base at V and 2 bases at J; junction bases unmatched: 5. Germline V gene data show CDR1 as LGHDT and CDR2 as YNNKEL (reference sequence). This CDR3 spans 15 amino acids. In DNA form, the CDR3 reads TGTGCCAGCAGCCAAGTACCTGACAGGGCCTACGAGCAGTACTTC. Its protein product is CASSQVPDRAYEQYF.

CDR3 protein: CASTTSGASTDTQYF. CDR3 DNA sequence: TGTGCCAGCACTACAAGCGGGGCTAGCACAGATACGCAGTATTTT. The V gene is TRBV6-2 or TRBV6-3, the J gene TRBJ2-3; 7 bases are shared with TRBD2. Germline CDR1 reads MNHEY; CDR2 reads SVGEGT. V gave up 7 bases and J gave up 0 bases; unmatched junction bases: 7. The CDR3 contains 15 residues.

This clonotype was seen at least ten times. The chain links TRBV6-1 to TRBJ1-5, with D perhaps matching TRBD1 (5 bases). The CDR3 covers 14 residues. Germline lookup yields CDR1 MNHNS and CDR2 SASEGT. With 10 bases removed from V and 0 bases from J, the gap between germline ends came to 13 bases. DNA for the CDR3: TGTGCCACGTCCAACACAGGTAGCAATCAGCCCCAGCATTTT. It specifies CATSNTGSNQPQHF.

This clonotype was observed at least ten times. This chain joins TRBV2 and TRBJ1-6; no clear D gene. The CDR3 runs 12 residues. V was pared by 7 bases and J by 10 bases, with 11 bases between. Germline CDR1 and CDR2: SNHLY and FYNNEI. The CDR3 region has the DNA TGTGCCAGCACAACAATGCGGTCACCCCTCCACTTT. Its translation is CASTTMRSPLHF.

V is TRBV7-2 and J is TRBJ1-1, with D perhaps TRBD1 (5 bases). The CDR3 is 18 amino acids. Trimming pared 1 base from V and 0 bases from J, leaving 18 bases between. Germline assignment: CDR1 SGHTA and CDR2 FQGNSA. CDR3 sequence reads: CASSLDWGAGLVNTEAFF. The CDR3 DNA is TGTGCCAGCAGCTTAGATTGGGGCGCCGGACTTGTGAACACTGAAGCTTTCTTT. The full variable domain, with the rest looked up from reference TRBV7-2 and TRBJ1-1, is GAGVSQSPSNKVTEKGKDVELRCDPISGHTALYWYRQSLGQGLEFLIYFQGNSAPDKSGLPSDRFSAERTGGSVSTLTIQRTQQEDSAVYLCASSLDWGAGLVNTEAFFGQGTRLTVV.

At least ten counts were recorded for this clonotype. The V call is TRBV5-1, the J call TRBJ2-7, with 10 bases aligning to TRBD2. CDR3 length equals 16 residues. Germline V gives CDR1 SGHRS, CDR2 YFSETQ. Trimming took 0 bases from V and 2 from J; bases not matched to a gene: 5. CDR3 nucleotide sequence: TGCGCCAGCAGCTTGGCCGGGACTAGCGTTGCCTACGAGCAGTACTTC. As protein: CASSLAGTSVAYEQYF.

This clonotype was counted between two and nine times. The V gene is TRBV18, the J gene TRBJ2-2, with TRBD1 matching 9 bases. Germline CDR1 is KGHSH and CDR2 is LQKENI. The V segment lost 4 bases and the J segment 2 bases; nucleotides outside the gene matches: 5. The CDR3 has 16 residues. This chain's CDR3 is CASSQPGQGNTGELFF. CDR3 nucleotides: TGTGCCAGCTCACAGCCGGGACAGGGAAACACCGGGGAGCTGTTTTTT.

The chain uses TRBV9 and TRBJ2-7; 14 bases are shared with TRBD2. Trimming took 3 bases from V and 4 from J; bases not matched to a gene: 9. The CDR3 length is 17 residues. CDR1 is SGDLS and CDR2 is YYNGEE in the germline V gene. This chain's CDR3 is CASSAGTSGSDGYEQYF. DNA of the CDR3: TGTGCCAGCAGCGCCGGGACTAGCGGGAGTGATGGTTACGAGCAGTACTTC. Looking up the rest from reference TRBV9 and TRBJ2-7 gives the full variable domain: DSGVTQTPKHLITATGQRVTLRCSPRSGDLSVYWYQQSLDQGLQFLIQYYNGEERAKGNILERFSAQQFPDLHSELNLSSLELGDSALYFCASSAGTSGSDGYEQYFGPGTRLTVT.

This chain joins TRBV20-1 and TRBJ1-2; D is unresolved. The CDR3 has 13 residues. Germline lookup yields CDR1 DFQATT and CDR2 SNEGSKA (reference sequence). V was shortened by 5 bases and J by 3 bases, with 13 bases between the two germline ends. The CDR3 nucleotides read TGCAGTGCTCACAGACCTGAGGACTATGGCTACACCTTC. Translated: CSAHRPEDYGYTF.

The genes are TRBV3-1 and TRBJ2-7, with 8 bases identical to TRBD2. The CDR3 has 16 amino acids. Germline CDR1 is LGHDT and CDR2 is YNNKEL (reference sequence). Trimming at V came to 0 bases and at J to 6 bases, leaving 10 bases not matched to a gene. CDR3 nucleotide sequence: TGTGCCAGCAGCCAAGATGCGATAGCGGGGACCGTCGAGCAGTACTTC. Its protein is CASSQDAIAGTVEQYF.

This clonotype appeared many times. Here the CDR3 reads CASSFLEGQAFF. CDR3 sequence (DNA): TGTGCCAGCAGTTTCCTGGAGGGACAAGCTTTCTTT. This chain connects TRBV28 to TRBJ1-1, with a tentative D call TRBD1 (5 bases). Germline V CDR1 and CDR2: MDHEN, SYDVKM. With 3 bases removed from V and 9 bases from J, the gap between germline ends came to 11 bases. CDR3 length equals 12 residues.

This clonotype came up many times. The CDR3 DNA reads TGTGCCAGCAGCCAAGAAGGGACTCCGCAGTTCTTC. Its protein product is CASSQEGTPQFF. The V and J genes are TRBV3-1 and TRBJ2-1; a weak D match, TRBD2 (6 bases). The ends were cut back, 0 bases at V and 12 bases at J, with 9 bases in the middle. Germline assignment: CDR1 LGHDT and CDR2 YNNKEL (reference sequence). The CDR3 consists of 12 residues.

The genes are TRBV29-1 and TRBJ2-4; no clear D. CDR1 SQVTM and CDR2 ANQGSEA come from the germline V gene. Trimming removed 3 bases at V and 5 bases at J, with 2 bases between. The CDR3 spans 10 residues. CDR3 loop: CSVEENIQYF. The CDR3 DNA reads TGCAGCGTTGAGGAAAACATTCAGTACTTC.

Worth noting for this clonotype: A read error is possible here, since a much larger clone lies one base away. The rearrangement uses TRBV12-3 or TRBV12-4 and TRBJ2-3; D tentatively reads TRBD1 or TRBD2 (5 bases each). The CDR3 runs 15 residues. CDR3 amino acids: CASSQRRHATGTQYF. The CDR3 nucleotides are TGTGCCAGCAGCCAGCGGCGCCATGCCACAGGTACGCAGTATTTT.

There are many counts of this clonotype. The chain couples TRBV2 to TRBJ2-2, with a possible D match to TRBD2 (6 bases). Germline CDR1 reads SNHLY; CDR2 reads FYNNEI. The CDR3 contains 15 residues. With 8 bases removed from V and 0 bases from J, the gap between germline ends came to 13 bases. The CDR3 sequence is CASVRREANTGELFF. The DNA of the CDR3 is TGTGCCAGCGTACGGAGGGAAGCGAACACCGGGGAGCTGTTTTTT.

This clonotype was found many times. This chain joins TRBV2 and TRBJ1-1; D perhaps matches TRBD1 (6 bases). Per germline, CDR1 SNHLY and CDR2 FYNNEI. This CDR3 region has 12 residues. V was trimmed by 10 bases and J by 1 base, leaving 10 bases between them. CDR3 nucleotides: TGTGCCACAGGGGCGGGGAACACTGAAGCTTTCTTT. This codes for CATGAGNTEAFF. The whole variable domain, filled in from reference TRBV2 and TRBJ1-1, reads EPEVTQTPSHQVTQMGQEVILRCVPISNHLYFYWYRQILGQKVEFLVSFYNNEISEKSEIFDDQFSVERPDGSNFTLKIRSTKLEDSAMYFCATGAGNTEAFFGQGTRLTVV.